This T cell receptor (beta chain) stems from a study of metastatic and nonmetastatic thyroid tumors. This CDR3 is 15 amino acids long. V was pared by 5 bases and J by 7 bases, with 11 bases of the junction left unmatched. There were no patients who had received any treatment before thyroid surgery. Using MiXCR, TCRdb reanalyzed the PCR reads. Seen here are tens of thousands of clones, 20% to 25% observed once, and the top ten hold 3.5% to 4.5%. This TCR was recovered from a female donor with papillary thyroid cancer or a benign thyroid nodule (not recorded which). Some clones in this sample may be carry-over from other donors' samples. What was sequenced was blood. The V and J genes are TRBV12-3 or TRBV12-4 and TRBJ2-7, with 10 bases that match TRBD2. The CDR3 loop is CASSPILAGLGEQYF. For the CDR3, the DNA is TGTGCCAGCAGTCCGATACTAGCGGGGTTGGGTGAGCAGTACTTC.